The 29 T cell receptor beta chains below all came from one sample that was sequenced in a study of Ad26.COV2.S vaccination and SARS-CoV-2 variants. This sample's treatment: some 20 received Ad26.COV2.S at low or high dose, single or two shots; about five received placebo; per-sample allocation not given. It was on day 63 after the first vaccine or placebo injection that samples were taken. Libraries were prepared by immunoSEQ multiplex PCR; TCRdb keeps only in-frame clonotypes and omits some of them. This sample has about 680,000 clones, with more than 70% found just once. The sequencing here drew on peripheral blood, taken in a trial of Ad26.COV2.S vaccine versus placebo. The receptors originated from a person between 18 and 59 years old who received the Ad26.COV2.S COVID-19 vaccine or a placebo.

V is TRBV7-3 and J is TRBJ2-6, with a tentative D call TRBD2 (6 bases). V lost 5 bases to trimming and J lost 0 bases, with 14 bases between them. The CDR3 consists of 17 residues. Germline values: CDR1 SGHTA, CDR2 FQGTGA. The CDR3 protein is CASSIPGLNSGANVLTF. The CDR3 DNA follows: TGTGCCAGCAGCATACCGGGACTGAACTCTGGGGCCAACGTCCTGACTTTC.

The chain uses TRBV30 and TRBJ1-2; no reliable D call. There are 12 residues in the CDR3. The V end lost 2 bases, the J end lost 2 bases, and 6 bases lay between the germline ends. Germline V gives CDR1 GTSNPN, CDR2 SVGIG (reference sequence). This CDR3 is CAWSWSNYGYTF. CDR3 coding DNA: TGTGCCTGGAGTTGGAGCAACTATGGCTACACCTTC.

The V gene is TRBV14, the J gene TRBJ2-5; no definite D call. The germline CDR1 and CDR2 sequences are SGHDN and FVKESK. CDR3 length: 14 residues. V shed 4 bases and J shed 4 bases, with 13 bases lying between them. CDR3 sequence: CASSLPGRPETQYF. In DNA form, the CDR3 reads TGTGCCAGCAGCCTCCCTGGCCGGCCAGAGACCCAGTACTTC.

The chain has TRBV6-5 and TRBJ2-7, with D maybe TRBD2 (6 bases). Germline lookup yields CDR1 MNHEY and CDR2 SVGAGI. The V end lost 7 bases, the J end lost 1 base, and 8 bases lay between the germline ends. The CDR3 runs to 12 residues. CDR3 sequence reads: CASMDYSYEQYF. The CDR3 DNA sequence: TGTGCCAGCATGGACTATTCCTACGAGCAGTACTTC.

This clone was recorded only once. The V and J genes are TRBV10-3 and TRBJ1-6; 8 bases are a match to TRBD1. Germline V gene data show CDR1 as ENHRY and CDR2 as SYGVKD. The CDR3 extends over 12 amino acids. Germline trimming cut 6 bases from V and 12 bases from J; bases unmatched to any gene: 4. As DNA, the CDR3 is TGTGCCATCAGGGGACAGGTTGGACCCCTCCACTTT. Residues: CAIRGQVGPLHF.

The genes are TRBV4-2 and TRBJ1-2; D is undetermined. V lost 1 base to trimming and J lost 3 bases, with 12 bases between them. This CDR3 has 15 residues. From germline, CDR1 is LGHNA and CDR2 YNFKEQ. The CDR3 reads CASSQGQEEYYGYTF. The CDR3 DNA is TGTGCCAGCAGCCAAGGGCAGGAGGAATACTATGGCTACACCTTC.

A single count supports this clone. Other DNA sequences from this sample encode an identical CDR3 as well. The chain recombines TRBV18 with TRBJ1-1; 7 bases are shared with TRBD1. The CDR3 is 15 residues long. Germline lookup yields CDR1 KGHSH and CDR2 LQKENI. Trimming cost V 0 bases and J 3 bases; bases outside gene matches: 4. This CDR3 reads CASSPPGQQDTEAFF. DNA of the CDR3: TGTGCCAGCTCACCACCGGGACAGCAAGACACTGAAGCTTTCTTT.

The chain is built from TRBV11-2 and TRBJ2-1; D ambiguous. The V gene's germline CDR1 is SGHAT and CDR2 FQNNGV. V lost 4 bases to trimming and J lost 7 bases, with 11 bases between them. CDR3 length equals 13 residues. Here the CDR3 reads CASSSQGRNEQFF. As DNA, the CDR3 is TGTGCCAGCAGCTCCCAAGGTCGGAATGAGCAGTTCTTC.

The chain carries TRBV2 and TRBJ2-3; tentative D call: TRBD2 (5 bases). The V and J ends lost 7 bases and 5 bases respectively, with 10 bases between them. The CDR3 length is 12 residues. Germline CDR1 and CDR2: SNHLY and FYNNEI. The CDR3 DNA follows: TGTGCCAGCAACTCAGAGGGAGATACGCAGTATTTT. Its protein product is CASNSEGDTQYF.

This clone was seen a single time. The V call is TRBV20-1, the J call TRBJ2-1; 11 nucleotides line up with TRBD2. CDR3 length equals 14 residues. CDR1 and CDR2 from the germline V gene are DFQATT and SNEGSKA (reference sequence). V shed 3 bases and J 5 bases; nucleotides not matched to a gene: 3. This chain's CDR3 is CSASSGRGNNEQFF. The CDR3 DNA follows: TGCAGTGCTAGTAGCGGGAGGGGAAACAATGAGCAGTTCTTC.

This clone was found a few times. The chain uses TRBV19 and TRBJ2-7; TRBD2 matches 13 bases. J lost 3 bases, V lost 9 bases, and 11 bases had no gene match. The CDR3 is 16 residues long. CDR1 is LNHDA, CDR2 SQIVND, per germline (reference sequence). The CDR3 DNA is TGTGCCAGCGGTAGAAAGGGGACTAGCGGGATCTACGAGCAGTACTTC. Its protein product is CASGRKGTSGIYEQYF.

The rearrangement joins TRBV7-3 to TRBJ2-3, with a possible D match to TRBD2 (7 bases). The V gene's germline CDR1 is SGHTA and CDR2 FQGTGA. The CDR3 has 15 residues. V lost 5 bases and J 1 base, leaving 13 bases between the germline ends. CDR3: CASSGGLAGTDTQYF. CDR3 nucleotides: TGTGCCAGCAGCGGGGGGCTAGCGGGCACAGATACGCAGTATTTT.

The chain couples TRBV19 to TRBJ2-3; a weak D match, TRBD2 (5 bases). The ends were cut back, 0 bases at V and 5 bases at J, with 9 bases in the middle. This CDR3 contains 14 residues. Germline-derived CDR1 and CDR2 are LNHDA and SQIVND (reference sequence). The CDR3 DNA is TGTGCCAGTAGTATAGATCAAGGGAGAGATACGCAGTATTTT. Translating gives CASSIDQGRDTQYF.

The chain employs TRBV10-2 and TRBJ2-1, with 7 nucleotides matching TRBD2. After removal of 5 bases from V and 5 bases from J, the junction contained 9 bases not matched to a gene. Germline V gene lookup returns CDR1 WSHSY and CDR2 SAAADI. This CDR3 is built from 15 residues. CDR3 region: CASSPAGKEDNEQFF. The CDR3 DNA is TGCGCCAGCAGTCCAGCGGGAAAAGAGGACAATGAGCAGTTCTTC.

The V and J genes are TRBV5-4 and TRBJ2-2; D remains unclear. Germline CDR1 SGHNT, CDR2 YYREEE (reference sequence). V gave up 5 bases and J gave up 2 bases, with 1 base separating them. This CDR3 has 11 residues. The chain's CDR3 is CASRNTGELFF. CDR3 sequence (DNA): TGTGCCAGCAGAAACACCGGGGAGCTGTTTTTT.

This chain links TRBV7-6 with TRBJ2-5; D unclear. Trimming removed 5 bases from V and 0 bases from J, with 10 bases in between. CDR1 is SGHVS and CDR2 is FNYEAQ in the germline V gene. The CDR3 spans 14 residues. The CDR3 sequence: CASSTRQDQETQYF. CDR3 nucleotide sequence: TGTGCCAGCAGCACCCGACAAGACCAAGAGACCCAGTACTTC.

The rearrangement uses TRBV5-4 and TRBJ2-1; TRBD2 agrees at 9 bases. Germline CDR1 and CDR2: SGHNT and YYREEE (reference sequence). V trimming: 0 bases; J trimming: 5 bases; junction bases outside the gene matches: 0. The CDR3 covers 14 residues. The CDR3 region is CASSLGLADNEQFF. The CDR3 DNA is TGTGCCAGCAGCTTGGGACTAGCGGACAATGAGCAGTTCTTC.

The rearrangement joins TRBV19 to TRBJ1-5, with D possibly matching TRBD1 (5 bases). Germline CDR1 LNHDA, CDR2 SQIVND (reference sequence). V was cut by 6 bases and J by 3 bases, with 15 bases left in between. The CDR3 has 15 residues. The CDR3 loop reads CASRPAGHLNQPQHF. The CDR3 DNA sequence: TGTGCCAGTAGGCCCGCAGGACATCTCAATCAGCCCCAGCATTTT. Combining the CDR3 with reference TRBV19 and TRBJ1-5 gives the whole variable domain DGGITQSPKYLFRKEGQNVTLSCEQNLNHDAMYWYRQDPGQGLRLIYYSQIVNDFQKGDIAEGYSVSREKKESFPLTVTSAQKNPTAFYLCASRPAGHLNQPQHFGDGTRLSIL.

The chain recombines TRBV19 with TRBJ2-1; D remains unclear. Germline V gene lookup returns CDR1 LNHDA and CDR2 SQIVND (reference sequence). Trimming cost V 7 bases and J 6 bases, with 10 bases left between them. CDR3 length equals 12 residues. The CDR3 sequence: CASKLGPNEQFF. The CDR3 nucleotides are TGTGCCAGTAAGTTGGGCCCCAATGAGCAGTTCTTC.

A note on this clone: The same CDR3 also results from other DNA sequences found in this sample. This chain connects TRBV18 to TRBJ2-5; D possibly corresponds to TRBD1 (6 bases). Germline V gene lookup returns CDR1 KGHSH and CDR2 LQKENI. Trimming took off 1 base at V and 5 bases at J, with 8 bases between the two ends. The CDR3 spans 13 residues. The CDR3 region has the DNA TGTGCCAGCTCACCACGCCAGGGGGAGACCCAGTACTTC. Translated, it gives CASSPRQGETQYF.

In DNA form, the CDR3 reads TGTGCCAGCAGTTACTCTGAGAAGACCCCCACAGATACGCAGTATTTT. Translation: CASSYSEKTPTDTQYF. The V gene is TRBV6-5, the J gene TRBJ2-3; D is ambiguous. This CDR3 comprises 16 residues. V lost 0 bases and J lost 2, with 12 bases in between. CDR1 and CDR2 from the germline V gene are MNHEY and SVGAGI.

The chain links TRBV21-1 to TRBJ1-5. TRBV21-1 is noted as a pseudogene. The CDR3 spans 14 residues. The CDR3 spells CASSKRQRESPQHF. For the CDR3, the DNA is TGTGCCAGCAGCAAACGCCAGCGTGAATCGCCCCAGCATTTT.

The gene calls are TRBV3-1 (or the pseudogene TRBV3-2) and TRBJ2-3; D uncertain. The CDR3 covers 14 residues. CDR1 LGHDT and CDR2 YNNKEL come from the germline V gene (reference sequence). Trimming removed 0 bases from V and 1 base from J, with 5 bases in between. The DNA of the CDR3 is TGTGCCAGCAGCCAAGAAACTGGCACAGATACGCAGTATTTT. This gives the protein CASSQETGTDTQYF.

The gene calls are TRBV7-3 and TRBJ2-3, with D hard to call. CDR1 is SGHTA, CDR2 FQGTGA, per germline. Trimming took 0 bases from V and 0 from J, leaving 4 bases between them. The CDR3 covers 14 residues. The CDR3 protein is CASSLTRSTDTQYF. The CDR3 DNA reads as TGTGCCAGCAGCTTAACGAGGAGCACAGATACGCAGTATTTT.

The chain uses TRBV2 and TRBJ1-2; tentative D call: TRBD1 (5 bases). V was cut by 6 bases and J by 4 bases, with 15 bases left in between. The CDR3 runs to 14 residues. Germline loops: CDR1 SNHLY, CDR2 FYNNEI. CDR3 sequence: CASSPTRDRYGYTF. The CDR3 DNA reads as TGTGCCAGCAGCCCCACCCGGGACCGCTATGGCTACACCTTC.

CDR3 loop: CASSSRQTNYGYTF. CDR3 nucleotide sequence: TGTGCCAGCAGCTCCCGACAGACTAACTATGGCTACACCTTC. This chain links TRBV7-2 with TRBJ1-2; TRBD1 might be the D (5 bases). In germline, CDR1 is SGHTA, CDR2 FQGNSA. This CDR3 region has 14 residues. Trimming removed 4 bases at V and 0 bases at J, with 9 bases between.

This rearrangement joins TRBV18 to TRBJ2-7; tentative D call: TRBD1 (5 bases). The CDR3 contains 14 residues. In germline, CDR1 is KGHSH, CDR2 LQKENI. The ends were cut back, 1 base at V and 1 base at J, with 8 bases in the middle. The CDR3, as DNA: TGTGCCAGCTCACCACTCAGGGCGTCCTACGAGCAGTACTTC. Protein sequence: CASSPLRASYEQYF.

V and J are TRBV6-2 or TRBV6-3 and TRBJ1-4; 7 bases line up with TRBD1. CDR3 length equals 15 residues. Germline V gene sequence: CDR1 MNHEY, CDR2 SVGEGT. V was pared by 5 bases and J by 8 bases, with 11 bases of the junction left unmatched. The CDR3 region is CASSRRTGSREKLFF. Written as DNA, the CDR3 is TGTGCCAGCAGTCGCCGGACAGGATCAAGAGAAAAACTGTTTTTT.

This chain's CDR3 is CASSLNGLPGATDTQYF. The CDR3 nucleotides are TGCGCCAGCAGCTTGAACGGTCTCCCTGGGGCCACAGATACGCAGTATTTT. This chain uses TRBV5-1 with TRBJ2-3; D may be TRBD1 (5 bases). Germline-derived CDR1 and CDR2 are SGHRS and YFSETQ. The CDR3 totals 17 residues. Between the trimmed V and J ends, which lost 1 base and 2 bases, there was a span of 17 bases.